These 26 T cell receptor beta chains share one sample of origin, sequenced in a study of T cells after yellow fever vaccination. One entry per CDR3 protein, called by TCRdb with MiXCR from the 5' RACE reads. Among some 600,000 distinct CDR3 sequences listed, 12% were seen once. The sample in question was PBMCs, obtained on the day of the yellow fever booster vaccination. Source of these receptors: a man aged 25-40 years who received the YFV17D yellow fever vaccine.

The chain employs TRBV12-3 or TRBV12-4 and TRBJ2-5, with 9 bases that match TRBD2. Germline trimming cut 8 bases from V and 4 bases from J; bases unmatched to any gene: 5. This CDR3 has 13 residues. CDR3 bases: TGTGCCAGCGCTGGGACTAGCCGAGAGACCCAGTACTTC. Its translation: CASAGTSRETQYF.

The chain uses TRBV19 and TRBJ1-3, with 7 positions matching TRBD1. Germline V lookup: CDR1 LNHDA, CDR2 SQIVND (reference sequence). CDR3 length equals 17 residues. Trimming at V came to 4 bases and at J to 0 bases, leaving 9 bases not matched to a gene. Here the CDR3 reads CASSKRTGSTSGNTIYF. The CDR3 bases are TGTGCCAGTAGTAAACGGACAGGATCGACCTCTGGAAACACCATATATTTT.

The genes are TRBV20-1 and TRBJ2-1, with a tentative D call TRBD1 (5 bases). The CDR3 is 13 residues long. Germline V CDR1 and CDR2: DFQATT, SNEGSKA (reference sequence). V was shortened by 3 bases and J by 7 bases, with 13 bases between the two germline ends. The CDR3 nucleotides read TGCAGTGCTAGGTCACAGGTTAGGAATGAGCAGTTCTTC. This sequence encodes CSARSQVRNEQFF.

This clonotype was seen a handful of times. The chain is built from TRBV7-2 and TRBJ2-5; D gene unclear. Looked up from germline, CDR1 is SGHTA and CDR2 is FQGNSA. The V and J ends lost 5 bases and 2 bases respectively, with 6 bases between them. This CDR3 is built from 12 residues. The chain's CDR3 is CASSRSQETQYF. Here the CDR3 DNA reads TGTGCCAGCAGCCGGAGTCAAGAGACCCAGTACTTC.

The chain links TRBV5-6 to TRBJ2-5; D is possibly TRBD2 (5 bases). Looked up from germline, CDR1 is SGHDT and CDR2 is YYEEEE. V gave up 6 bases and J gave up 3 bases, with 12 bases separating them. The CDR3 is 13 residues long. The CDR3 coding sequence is TGTGCCAGCACCCCCGGACTTGAAGAGACCCAGTACTTC. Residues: CASTPGLEETQYF.

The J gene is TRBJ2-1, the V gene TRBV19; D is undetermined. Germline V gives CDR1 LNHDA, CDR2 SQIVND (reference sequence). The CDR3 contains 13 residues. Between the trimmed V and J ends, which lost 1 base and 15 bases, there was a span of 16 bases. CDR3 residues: CASSIVPGTEVFF. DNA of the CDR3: TGTGCCAGTAGTATAGTGCCTGGAACAGAAGTGTTCTTC.

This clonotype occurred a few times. CDR3 DNA sequence: TGTGCCAGCAGCTTCTGGGGCTCTGGGGCCAACGTCCTGACTTTC. Translation gives CASSFWGSGANVLTF. The rearrangement joins TRBV11-2 to TRBJ2-6; D is unresolved. The V gene's germline CDR1 is SGHAT and CDR2 FQNNGV. The CDR3 has 15 residues. Deletions cut 3 bases from V and 0 bases from J, with 6 bases between.

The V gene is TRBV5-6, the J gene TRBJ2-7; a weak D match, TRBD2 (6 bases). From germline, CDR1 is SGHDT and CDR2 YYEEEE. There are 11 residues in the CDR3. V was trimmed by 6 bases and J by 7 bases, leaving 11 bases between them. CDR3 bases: TGTGCCAGCACCTGGCGGGGTGAGCAGTACTTC. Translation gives CASTWRGEQYF.

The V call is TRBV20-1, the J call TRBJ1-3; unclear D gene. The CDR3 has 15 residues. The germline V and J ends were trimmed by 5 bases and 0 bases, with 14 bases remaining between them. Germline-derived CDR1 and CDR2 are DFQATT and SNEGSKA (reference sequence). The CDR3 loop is CSALASGGSGNTIYF. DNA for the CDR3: TGCAGTGCTCTTGCTTCCGGCGGCTCTGGAAACACCATATATTTT.

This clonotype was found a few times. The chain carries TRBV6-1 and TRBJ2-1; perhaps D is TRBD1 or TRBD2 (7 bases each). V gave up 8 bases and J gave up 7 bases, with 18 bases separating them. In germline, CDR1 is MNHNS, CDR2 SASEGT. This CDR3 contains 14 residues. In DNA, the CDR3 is TGTGCCAGCGGGGGGGGACAGAGATCTAATGAGCAGTTCTTC. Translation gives CASGGGQRSNEQFF.

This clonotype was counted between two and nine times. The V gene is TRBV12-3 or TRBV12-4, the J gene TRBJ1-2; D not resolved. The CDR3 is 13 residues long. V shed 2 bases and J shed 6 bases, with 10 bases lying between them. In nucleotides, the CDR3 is TGTGCCAGCAGTTTATTAGAATGGGATGGCTACACCTTC. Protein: CASSLLEWDGYTF.

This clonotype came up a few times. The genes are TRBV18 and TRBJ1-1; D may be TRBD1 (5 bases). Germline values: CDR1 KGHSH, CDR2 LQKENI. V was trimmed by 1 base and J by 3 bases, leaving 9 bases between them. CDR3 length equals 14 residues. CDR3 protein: CASSPRDGYTEAFF. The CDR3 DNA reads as TGTGCCAGCTCACCACGGGACGGATACACTGAAGCTTTCTTT.

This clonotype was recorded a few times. DNA for the CDR3: TGTGCCAGCAGGCTACTAGAGGGGGGCTACAATGAGCAGTTCTTC. It is translated as CASRLLEGGYNEQFF. This chain links TRBV5-6 with TRBJ2-1; D may correspond to TRBD1 or TRBD2 (6 bases each). The V end lost 5 bases, the J end lost 3 bases, and 15 bases lay between the germline ends. CDR3 length: 15 amino acids. Germline V CDR1 and CDR2: SGHDT, YYEEEE.

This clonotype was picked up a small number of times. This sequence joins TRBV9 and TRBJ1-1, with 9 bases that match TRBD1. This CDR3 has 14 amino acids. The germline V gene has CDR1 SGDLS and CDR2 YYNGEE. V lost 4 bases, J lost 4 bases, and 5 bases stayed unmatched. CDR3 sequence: CASSPNRGLTEAFF. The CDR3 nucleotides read TGTGCCAGCAGCCCCAACAGGGGGCTCACTGAAGCTTTCTTT. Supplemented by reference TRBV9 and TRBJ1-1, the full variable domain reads DSGVTQTPKHLITATGQRVTLRCSPRSGDLSVYWYQQSLDQGLQFLIQYYNGEERAKGNILERFSAQQFPDLHSELNLSSLELGDSALYFCASSPNRGLTEAFFGQGTRLTVV.

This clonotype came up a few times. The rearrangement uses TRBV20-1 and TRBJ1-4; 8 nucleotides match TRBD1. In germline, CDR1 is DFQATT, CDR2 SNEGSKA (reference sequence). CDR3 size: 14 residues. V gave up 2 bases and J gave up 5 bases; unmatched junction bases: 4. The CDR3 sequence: CSARSWDRNEKLFF. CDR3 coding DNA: TGCAGTGCTAGATCTTGGGACAGGAATGAAAAACTGTTTTTT.

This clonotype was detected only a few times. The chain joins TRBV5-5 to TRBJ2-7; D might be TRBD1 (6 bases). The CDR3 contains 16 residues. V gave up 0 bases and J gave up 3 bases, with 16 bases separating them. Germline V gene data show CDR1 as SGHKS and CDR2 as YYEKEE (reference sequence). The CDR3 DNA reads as TGTGCCAGCAGCTTGGCCTCTAACAGGGAAAGCTACGAGCAGTACTTC. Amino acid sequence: CASSLASNRESYEQYF.

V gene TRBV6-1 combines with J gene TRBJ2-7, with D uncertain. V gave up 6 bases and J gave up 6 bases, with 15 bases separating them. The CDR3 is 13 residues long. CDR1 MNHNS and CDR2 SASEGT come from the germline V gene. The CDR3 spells CASSLDSLGEQYF. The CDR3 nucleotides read TGTGCCAGCAGCCTTGACTCCTTGGGCGAGCAGTACTTC.

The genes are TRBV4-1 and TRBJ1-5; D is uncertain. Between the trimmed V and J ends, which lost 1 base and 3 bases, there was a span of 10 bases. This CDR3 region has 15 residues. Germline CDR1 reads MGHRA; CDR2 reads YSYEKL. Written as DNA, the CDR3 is TGCGCCAGCAGCCAAGGGATAGGGTCCAATCAGCCCCAGCATTTT. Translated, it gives CASSQGIGSNQPQHF.

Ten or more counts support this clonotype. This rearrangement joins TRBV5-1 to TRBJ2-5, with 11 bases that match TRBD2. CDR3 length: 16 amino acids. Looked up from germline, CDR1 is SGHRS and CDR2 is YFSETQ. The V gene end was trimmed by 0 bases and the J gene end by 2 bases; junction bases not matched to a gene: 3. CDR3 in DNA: TGCGCCAGCAGCTTGGCCCTAGCGGGAGGACAAGAGACCCAGTACTTC. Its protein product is CASSLALAGGQETQYF.

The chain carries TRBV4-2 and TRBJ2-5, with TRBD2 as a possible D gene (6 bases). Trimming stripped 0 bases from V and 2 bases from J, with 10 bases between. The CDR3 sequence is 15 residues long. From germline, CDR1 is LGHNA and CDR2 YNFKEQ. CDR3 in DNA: TGTGCCAGCAGCCAAGAAAGGAGGGTTCAAGAGACCCAGTACTTC. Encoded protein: CASSQERRVQETQYF.

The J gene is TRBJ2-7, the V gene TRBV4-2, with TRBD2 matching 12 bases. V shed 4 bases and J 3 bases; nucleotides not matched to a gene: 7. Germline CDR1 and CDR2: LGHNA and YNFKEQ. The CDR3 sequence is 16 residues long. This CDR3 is CASSPDASGRVYEQYF. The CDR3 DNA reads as TGTGCCAGCAGCCCAGACGCTAGCGGGAGGGTCTACGAGCAGTACTTC.

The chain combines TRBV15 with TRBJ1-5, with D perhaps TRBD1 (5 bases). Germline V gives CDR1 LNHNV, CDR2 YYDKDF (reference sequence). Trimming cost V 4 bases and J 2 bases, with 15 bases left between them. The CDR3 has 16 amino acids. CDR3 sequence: CATSTIGGGGNQPQHF. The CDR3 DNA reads TGTGCCACCAGCACCATCGGTGGGGGGGGCAATCAGCCCCAGCATTTT. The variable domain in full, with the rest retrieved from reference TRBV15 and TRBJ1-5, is DAMVIQNPRYQVTQFGKPVTLSCSQTLNHNVMYWYQQKSSQAPKLLFHYYDKDFNNEADTPDNFQSRRPNTSFCFLDIRSPGLGDTAMYLCATSTIGGGGNQPQHFGDGTRLSIL.

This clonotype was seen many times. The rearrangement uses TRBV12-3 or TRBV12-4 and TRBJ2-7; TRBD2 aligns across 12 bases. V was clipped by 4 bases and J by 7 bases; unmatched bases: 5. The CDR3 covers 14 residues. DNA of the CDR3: TGTGCCAGCAGTTCGACTAGCGGGAGCACAGAGCAGTACTTC. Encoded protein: CASSSTSGSTEQYF.

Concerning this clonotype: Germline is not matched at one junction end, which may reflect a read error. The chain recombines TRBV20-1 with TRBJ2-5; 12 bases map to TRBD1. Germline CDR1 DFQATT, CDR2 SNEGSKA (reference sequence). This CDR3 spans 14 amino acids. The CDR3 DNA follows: TGCAGTGCTACGGGACAGGGGGCCCAAGAGACCCTGTACTTC. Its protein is CSATGQGAQETLYF.

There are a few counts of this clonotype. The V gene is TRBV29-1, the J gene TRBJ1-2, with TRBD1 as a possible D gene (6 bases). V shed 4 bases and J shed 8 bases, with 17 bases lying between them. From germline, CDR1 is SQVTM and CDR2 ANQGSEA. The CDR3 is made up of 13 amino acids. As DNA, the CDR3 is TGCAGCGTTGTGGACACCCTAAGGGGGGGCTACACCTTC. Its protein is CSVVDTLRGGYTF.

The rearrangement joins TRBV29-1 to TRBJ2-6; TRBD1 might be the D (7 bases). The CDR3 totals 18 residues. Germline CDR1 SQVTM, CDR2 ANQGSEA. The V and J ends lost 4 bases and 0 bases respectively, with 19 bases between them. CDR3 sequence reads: CSVGGEGGVLSGANVLTF. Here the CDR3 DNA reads TGCAGCGTTGGGGGGGAAGGGGGCGTCCTCTCTGGGGCCAACGTCCTGACTTTC. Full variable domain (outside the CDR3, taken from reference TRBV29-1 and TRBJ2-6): SAVISQKPSRDICQRGTSLTIQCQVDSQVTMMFWYRQQPGQSLTLIATANQGSEATYESGFVIDKFPISRPNLTFSTLTVSNMSPEDSSIYLCSVGGEGGVLSGANVLTFGAGSRLTVL.